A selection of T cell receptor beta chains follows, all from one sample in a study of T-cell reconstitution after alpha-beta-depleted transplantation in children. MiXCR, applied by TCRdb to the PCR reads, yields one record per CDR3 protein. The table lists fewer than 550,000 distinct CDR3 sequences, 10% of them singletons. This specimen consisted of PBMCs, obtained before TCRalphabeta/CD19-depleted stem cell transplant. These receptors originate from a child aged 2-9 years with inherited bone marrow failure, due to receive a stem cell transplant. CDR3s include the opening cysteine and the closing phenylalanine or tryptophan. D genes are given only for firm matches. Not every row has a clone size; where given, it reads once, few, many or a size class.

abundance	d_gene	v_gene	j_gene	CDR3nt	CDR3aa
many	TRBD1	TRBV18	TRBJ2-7	TGTGCCAGCTCCCTACAGGGGGGCGAGCAGTACTTC	CASSLQGGEQYF
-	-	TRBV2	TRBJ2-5	TGTGCCTTCACCTCGTCAGAACGGCTCGGATGGGGTCAGGGGACCCAGTACTTC	CAFTSSERLGWGQGTQYF
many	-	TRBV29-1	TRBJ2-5	TGCAGCGTTTTTCGGGGGGAGACCCAGTACTTC	CSVFRGETQYF
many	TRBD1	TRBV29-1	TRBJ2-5	TGCAGCGTTCTAGCAGGGGGATTGGGGACCCAGTACTTC	CSVLAGGLGTQYF
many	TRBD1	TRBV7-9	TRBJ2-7	TGTGCCAGCAGCCCTGGGACAGGGCTCTACGAGCAGTACTTC	CASSPGTGLYEQYF
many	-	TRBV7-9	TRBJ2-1	TGTGCCAGCAGTTCCTTGGGCCCCACGTCCCATGAGCAGTTCTTC	CASSSLGPTSHEQFF
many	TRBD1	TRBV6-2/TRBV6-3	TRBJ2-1	TGTGCCAGCAGTTCTCGACAGGGGCCACTTTCTCACAATGAGCAGTTCTTC	CASSSRQGPLSHNEQFF
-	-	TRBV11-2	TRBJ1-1	TGTGCCAGCAGCTTATTAGGGTCCACTGAAGCTTTCTTT	CASSLLGSTEAFF
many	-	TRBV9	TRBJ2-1	TGTGCCAGCAGCGTATCGGATGAGCAGTTCTTC	CASSVSDEQFF
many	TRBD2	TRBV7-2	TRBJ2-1	TGTGCCAGCAGCTTAGCGGCGGGAGGGTACAATGAGCAGTTCTTC	CASSLAAGGYNEQFF
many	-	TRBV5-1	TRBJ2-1	TGCGCCAGCAGCTTGGACCCCAGGGAATGGGAGCAGTTCTTC	CASSLDPREWEQFF
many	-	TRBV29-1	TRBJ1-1	TGCAGCGTTGATCCCCGGGGGGCGGGAGACACTGAAGCTTTCTTT	CSVDPRGAGDTEAFF
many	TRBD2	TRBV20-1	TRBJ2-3	TGCAGTGCTACTTTCAGACTAGCGCGGAATACGCAGTATTTT	CSATFRLARNTQYF
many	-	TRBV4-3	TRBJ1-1	TGCGCCAGCAGCCAAGATCGGGGGGAGTTGGCTTTCTTT	CASSQDRGELAFF
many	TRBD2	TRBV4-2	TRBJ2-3	TGTGCCAGCAGCCAAGCGACTAGCGGGCACACAGATACGCAGTATTTT	CASSQATSGHTDTQYF
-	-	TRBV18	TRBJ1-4	TGTGCCAGCTCACCACCCGCCGGGCCGCGTGAAAAACTGTTTTTT	CASSPPAGPREKLFF
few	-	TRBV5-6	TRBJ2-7	TGTGCCAGCGGATATGGGTACGAGCAGTACTTC	CASGYGYEQYF
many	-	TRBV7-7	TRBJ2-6	TGTGCTAGCAGCTTGTGTGAACCTGAGAGAGACTCTGGGGCCAACGTCCTGACTTTC	CASSLCEPERDSGANVLTF
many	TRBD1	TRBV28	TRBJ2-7	TGTGCCAGCAGTGTGGACAGGGTCGGCGAGCAGTACTTC	CASSVDRVGEQYF
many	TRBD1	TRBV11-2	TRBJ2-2	TGTGCCAGCAGCCCCTTTCGGACAGGCTTTGTGCTGTTTTTT	CASSPFRTGFVLFF
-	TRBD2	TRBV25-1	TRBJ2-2	TGTGCCAGCAGAGGGCTAGCGGGAGGAAAGTACACCGGGGAGCTGTTTTTT	CASRGLAGGKYTGELFF
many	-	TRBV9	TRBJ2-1	TGTGCCAGCAGCGTAGGGGTATGGAATGAGCAGTTCTTC	CASSVGVWNEQFF
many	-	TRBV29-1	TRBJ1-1	TGCAGCGTGACCAGACCTGAACGGACTGAAGCTTTCTTT	CSVTRPERTEAFF
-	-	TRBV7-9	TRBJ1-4	TGTGCCAGCGGATTACCGGGCCTCGAGTCAACTAATGAAAAACTGTTTTTT	CASGLPGLESTNEKLFF
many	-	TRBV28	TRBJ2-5	TGTGCCAGCAGTTTATGGGGGCAAGAGACCCAGTACTTC	CASSLWGQETQYF
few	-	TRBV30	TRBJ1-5	TGTGCCTGGAGTGCGGAGGGGGTCAATCAGCCCCAGCATTTT	CAWSAEGVNQPQHF
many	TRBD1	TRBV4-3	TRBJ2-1	TGCGCCAGCAGCCAACCATACAGGGGGCTTTACAATGAGCAGTTCTTC	CASSQPYRGLYNEQFF
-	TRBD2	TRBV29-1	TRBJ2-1	TGCAGCGTCGACGGGACTAGCGGGAGGGCTGAGCAGTTCTTC	CSVDGTSGRAEQFF
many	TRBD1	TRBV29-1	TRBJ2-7	TGCAGCGTTGATACAGGGGGTAGGGGATACGAGCAGTACTTC	CSVDTGGRGYEQYF
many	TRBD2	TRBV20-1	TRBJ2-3	TGCAGTGCTAGTACGGGAGGTGGGGCAGATACGCAGTATTTT	CSASTGGGADTQYF
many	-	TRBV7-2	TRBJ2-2	TGTGCCAGCAGCTTGGGCCCGGGCTCCGGGGAGCTGTTTTTT	CASSLGPGSGELFF
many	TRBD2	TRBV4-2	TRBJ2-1	TGTGCCAGCAGCCAAGATACCCCGCGGGGGAGATACAATGAGCAGTTCTTC	CASSQDTPRGRYNEQFF
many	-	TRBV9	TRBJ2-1	TGTGCCAGCAGCGTAGTGAATGGCGATAGGGGGCAGTTCTTC	CASSVVNGDRGQFF
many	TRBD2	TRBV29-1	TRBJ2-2	TGCAGCGTTGAAGGGACTAGCGGGAGTTATAACACCGGGGAGCTGTTTTTT	CSVEGTSGSYNTGELFF
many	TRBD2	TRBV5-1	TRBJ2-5	TGCGCCAGCAGCTTGAGGACTAGCGGGAGCCAAGAGACCCAGTACTTC	CASSLRTSGSQETQYF
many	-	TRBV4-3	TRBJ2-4	TGCGCCAGCAGCCAAGAACCGGCAGGGATTCAGTACTTC	CASSQEPAGIQYF
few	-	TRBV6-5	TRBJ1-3	TGTGCCAGCAGTTACTCCTACCCAGGGTCTGGAAACACCATATATTTT	CASSYSYPGSGNTIYF
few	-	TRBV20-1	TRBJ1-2	TGCAGTGCGACCCCAGGAACAGATGGCTACACCTTC	CSATPGTDGYTF
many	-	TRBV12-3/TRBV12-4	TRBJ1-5	TGTGCCAGCAGCCCTGAGGGGGTGGGCAATCAGCCCCAGCATTTT	CASSPEGVGNQPQHF
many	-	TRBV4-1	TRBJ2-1	TGCGCCAGCAGCCAAGGGCCGAATAGCGGAGCCTACAATGAGCAGTTCTTC	CASSQGPNSGAYNEQFF
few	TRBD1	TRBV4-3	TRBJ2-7	TGCGCCAGCAGCCAAATGACAGGGAATAACTACGAGCAGTACTTC	CASSQMTGNNYEQYF
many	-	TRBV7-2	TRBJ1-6	TGTGCCAGCAGCTTAATGGAACGGGACTCACCCCTCCACTTT	CASSLMERDSPLHF
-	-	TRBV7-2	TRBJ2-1	TGTGCCAGCAGCTTAGGATCGGGGGCGGACTACAATGAGCAGTTCTTC	CASSLGSGADYNEQFF
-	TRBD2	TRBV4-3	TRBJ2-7	TGCGCCAGCAGCCAAGACGTGGGACTAGCGGGAGACTCGTCCTACGAGCAGTACTTC	CASSQDVGLAGDSSYEQYF
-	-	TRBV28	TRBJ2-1	TGTGCCAGCAGTTTATTTGGGACTCACCGCTCCTACAATGAGCAGTTCTTC	CASSLFGTHRSYNEQFF
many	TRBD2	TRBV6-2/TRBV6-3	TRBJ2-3	TGTGCCAGCAGTTACCTGCGACTAGCGTTCACAGATACGCAGTATTTT	CASSYLRLAFTDTQYF
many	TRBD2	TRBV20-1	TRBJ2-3	TGCAGTGCTACCGGGACTAGCGGGACCACAGATACGCAGTATTTT	CSATGTSGTTDTQYF
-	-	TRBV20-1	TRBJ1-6	TGCAGTGCTAGACCAGGGCCCCTCTATAATTCACCCCTCCACTTT	CSARPGPLYNSPLHF
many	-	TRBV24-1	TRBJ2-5	TGTGCCACCAGGGCGGGACAAGGGGAGACCCAGTACTTC	CATRAGQGETQYF
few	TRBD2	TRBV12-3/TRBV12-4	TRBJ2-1	TGTGCCAGCAGTCGCGCCGGGACTAGCGGGGCCAATGAGCAGTTCTTC	CASSRAGTSGANEQFF
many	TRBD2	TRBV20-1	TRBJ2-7	TGCAGTGCCAGAAGCGGGGGCTACGAGCAGTACTTC	CSARSGGYEQYF
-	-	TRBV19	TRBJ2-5	TGTGCCAGTAGTAAAGGCAGGCTGCACCAAGAGACCCAGTACTTC	CASSKGRLHQETQYF
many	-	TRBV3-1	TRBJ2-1	TGTGCCAGCAGCCAAGACTCAACGCCCCCCTACAATGAGCAGTTCTTC	CASSQDSTPPYNEQFF
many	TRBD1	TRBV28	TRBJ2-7	TGTGCCAGCAGTCCAATGACAGGGCCAGGCGAGCAGTACTTC	CASSPMTGPGEQYF
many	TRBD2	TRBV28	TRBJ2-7	TGTGCCAGCAGTTTAAGGCGGGGGGGCTCCTACGAGCAGTACTTC	CASSLRRGGSYEQYF